This TCR beta chain was obtained from a study of CD8+CD57+ T cells in acquired aplastic anemia. In its sample, this clonotype was seen many times. The CDR3 consists of 16 residues. Germline trimming cut 6 bases from V and 3 bases from J; bases unmatched to any gene: 12. The germline V gene has CDR1 MNHNS and CDR2 SASEGT. The sequenced patients had an expansion of CD8+CD57+ cells seen by flow cytometry. The study profiled TCR beta VDJ and CDR3 using genomic DNA as template. TCRdb redid the calling of the reads with MiXCR, one entry per CDR3 protein. There are some 120,000 distinct CDR3 sequences in the sample; over 30% occur only once, and roughly 2.7% lies in the top ten.

The sequence was obtained from a human donor with aplastic anemia. This chain uses TRBV6-1 with TRBJ2-7, with 9 bases identical to TRBD2. Sequencing was carried out using sorted CD4+, CD8+, or CD8+CD57+ T cells (not recorded which) from PBMCs. CDR3 nucleotide sequence: TGTGCCAGCAGCTCACGTAGCGGGGGACCCTACTACGAGCAGTACTTC. Amino acid sequence: CASSSRSGGPYYEQYF.